This T cell receptor beta chain was sequenced during a study of blood T cells in healthy people across ages. As for the study in general: Template-switching capture recovered about one barcoded beta molecule per two T cells.

For the second PCR, which ran for about 6 to 11 cycles, a sample-barcoded 5' primer and a J-beta primer mix were used. TCRdb used MiXCR to reprocess the 5' RACE reads, holding one entry per CDR3 protein. The top ten hold around 21% of the sample, which has fewer than 1 million distinct CDR3 sequences, 40% to 50% seen once. This clonotype was observed a few times. Its antigen is unidentified. Trimming took 3 bases from V and 5 from J, leaving 20 bases between them. The germline V gene encodes CDR1 MGHRA and CDR2 YSYEKL. CDR3 length equals 16 residues. The study, taken as a whole, reports: Diversity figures based on one million T cells were deemed too low.

This receptor was taken from a man in his fifties or sixties in good health. Material for sequencing was blood. The gene calls are TRBV4-1 and TRBJ2-7, with D maybe TRBD1 (6 bases). CDR3 nucleotide sequence: TGCGCCAGCAGCCAGGGGGCACTTACGCAAAGGCACGAGCAGTACTTC. It translates to CASSQGALTQRHEQYF.